This T cell receptor (beta chain) was captured in a study of T-cell reconstitution after alpha-beta-depleted transplantation in children. Trimming took 0 bases from V and 7 from J, leaving 9 bases between them. The CDR3 has 14 residues. The germline CDR1 and CDR2 sequences are ENHRY and SYGVKD. The library targeted TCRbeta and was prepared with unique molecular identifiers. TCRdb independently ran MiXCR on the PCR reads; one entry per CDR3 protein. The sample consists of about 540,000 distinct CDR3 sequences, about a quarter of them appearing once. This sequence joins TRBV10-3 and TRBJ2-2; the D is unclear. This clonotype was sampled from a boy under two years old with Wiskott-Aldrich syndrome, due to receive a stem cell transplant. The sample in question was PBMCs, obtained before TCRalphabeta/CD19-depleted stem cell transplant. The CDR3, as DNA: TGTGCCATCAGTGAGTCCCGGACGGGCGGGGAGCTGTTTTTT. It translates to CAISESRTGGELFF.